The TCR beta chain described here comes from a study of blood T cell repertoires in COVID-19. Across the whole study: The analysed material was cDNA or gDNA that came from T cells, B-cell-depleted T cells, or PBMCs.

The V gene's germline CDR1 is MNHEY and CDR2 SVGAGI. V lost 6 bases, J lost 5 bases, and 9 bases stayed unmatched. The CDR3 has 14 amino acids. In the original processing: Cell counts per sample came from amplifying reference gene primers. Profiling relied on immunoSEQ multiplex PCR, and the TCRdb table lists in-frame clones only, not all of them. That table gives V, J and clone size, and the DNA gave D and trimming. The sample shows fewer than 350,000 clones, roughly 86% of them seen only once. Source material: peripheral blood. This chain joins TRBV6-5 and TRBJ1-2, with 7 bases lining up with TRBD1. This sequence originates from a middle-aged man with active or convalescent COVID-19. The CDR3, as DNA: TGTGCCAGCAGCTGGGACAGTCCCATTTATGGCTACACCTTC. Its translation is CASSWDSPIYGYTF.